This T cell receptor beta chain comes out of a study of T cell changes during pregnancy in multiple sclerosis. CDR1 is LGHNA and CDR2 is YSLEER in the germline V gene. The CDR3 extends over 18 amino acids. Deletions cut 1 base from V and 0 bases from J, with 18 bases between. Some clones are missing from TCRdb's copy, which holds only in-frame ones; the method was immunoSEQ multiplex PCR. The repertoire includes more than 30,000 clones, 70% to 90% of them detected once, and approximately 6.6% sits in the top ten. The sequencing used CD8+ T cells from peripheral blood mononuclear cells, collected in the second trimester of pregnancy. This chain links TRBV4-3 with TRBJ1-1, with D possibly TRBD1 on 5 matching bases. This clonotype was obtained from a female donor with multiple sclerosis, enrolled in a pregnancy study. The CDR3 DNA reads as TGCGCCAGCAGCCAAGCCAAAATGTCGGGACTCCTGAACACTGAAGCTTTCTTT. Residues: CASSQAKMSGLLNTEAFF.